This TCR beta chain was profiled in a study of shared clonotypes between healthy human individuals. Study in general: The donor group consisted of a couple of women and three men, aged 18 to 49. Points from the study as a whole: Sampling involved blood alone; tissue repertoires likely differ.

The CDR3 has 16 amino acids. The germline V gene encodes CDR1 MNHEY and CDR2 SMNVEV (reference sequence). V was pared by 8 bases and J by 5 bases, with 8 bases of the junction left unmatched. Comments on this clone: Its antigen is as yet unknown.

Assay used: immunoSEQ multiplex PCR; TCRdb lists only in-frame clones, some missing. The table shows 2 million or so clones, with about 95% occurring only once. Terminally differentiated effector memory CD45RA+ cells were excluded by CCR7 positive selection of CD45RO-negative cells. The chain couples TRBV27 to TRBJ2-1, with TRBD2 matching 14 bases. This sequence originates from a man between 18 and 35 years old in good health. Sample: naive CD8+ T cells sorted from blood. This CDR3 reads CASGTGTSGSHNEQFF. CDR3 in DNA: TGTGCCAGCGGGACCGGGACTAGCGGGAGCCACAATGAGCAGTTCTTC.